Following are 9 T cell receptor beta chains from one sample sequenced in a study of shared clonotypes between healthy human individuals. The method was immunoSEQ multiplex PCR; TCRdb's version includes in-frame clones alone and lacks a portion of them. The repertoire holds some 530,000 clones, with roughly 80% as singletons. What was sequenced was PBMCs. These receptors originate from a woman between 40 and 50 years old in good health. Some clones in this sample may be carry-over from other donors' samples.

The chain has TRBV10-3 and TRBJ1-2; 8 bases are shared with TRBD1. The germline V gene encodes CDR1 ENHRY and CDR2 SYGVKD. Trimming at V came to 2 bases and at J to 7 bases, leaving 3 bases not matched to a gene. The CDR3 covers 13 residues. The CDR3 sequence: CAISEGQGFGYTF. In DNA, the CDR3 is TGTGCCATCAGTGAGGGACAGGGATTTGGCTACACCTTC.

The V call is TRBV2, the J call TRBJ2-5; D is unclear. This CDR3 region has 12 residues. V shed 8 bases and J shed 1 base, with 8 bases lying between them. In germline, CDR1 is SNHLY, CDR2 FYNNEI. The CDR3, as DNA: TGTGCCAGCTATAGGGCCCAAGAGACCCAGTACTTC. Its protein product is CASYRAQETQYF.

The chain has TRBV10-3 and TRBJ2-7; 8 nucleotides agree with TRBD1. Per the germline V gene, CDR1 is ENHRY and CDR2 is SYGVKD. There are 12 residues in the CDR3. V lost 7 bases to trimming and J lost 3 bases; unmatched junction nucleotides: 2. Here the CDR3 reads CAINGQGYEQYF. CDR3 in DNA: TGTGCCATCAACGGACAGGGCTACGAGCAGTACTTC.

As to this clone: This likely came from a read error, as a far larger clone is one base away. The same CDR3 can be traced to other DNA sequences in this sample. The chain joins TRBV4-3 to TRBJ2-7, with D possibly being TRBD2 (6 bases). This CDR3 region has 16 residues. Germline V gene sequence: CDR1 LGHNA, CDR2 YSLEER. The CDR3, as DNA: TGCGCTAGCAGCCAAGATCATGGTAGCGGAGCCTACGAGCAGTACTTC. It is translated as CASSQDHGSGAYEQYF.

About this clone: This likely stems from a read error, as it lies one base from a far larger clone. Written as DNA, the CDR3 is TGTGCCAGCAGCCTAGATTGGGCAGGGTTAACTGAAGCTTTCTTT. Translated: CASSLDWAGLTEAFF. The V call is TRBV4-2, the J call TRBJ1-1; tentatively, D is TRBD1 (5 bases). Trimming cost V 4 bases and J 5 bases, with 17 bases left between them. The CDR3 runs 15 residues. Germline V gene data show CDR1 as LGHNA and CDR2 as YNFKEQ.

The CDR3 bases are TGCGCCAGCACCCCGGACAGTTCGAACTACGAGCAGTACTTC. This gives the protein CASTPDSSNYEQYF. The V call is TRBV5-1, the J call TRBJ2-7; tentatively, D is TRBD1 (6 bases). Trimming took 6 bases from V and 3 from J, leaving 16 bases between them. Germline lookup yields CDR1 SGHRS and CDR2 YFSETQ. CDR3 length equals 14 residues.

This clone has only one observation. The likely explanation is a read error, given a far larger clone one base away. Other DNA sequences in this specimen translate into the identical CDR3. The gene calls are TRBV6-1 and TRBJ2-7; TRBD2 might be the D (7 bases). The CDR3 covers 13 residues. The germline CDR1 and CDR2 sequences are MNHNS and SASEGT. V was pared by 7 bases and J by 7 bases, with 17 bases between. CDR3 residues: CASISEGGGEQYF. The CDR3 coding sequence is TGTGCCAGCATCTCTGAGGGAGGGGGTGAGCAGTACTTC.

The V call is TRBV5-1, the J call TRBJ1-1, with D possibly being TRBD1 (5 bases). Germline V gene data show CDR1 as SGHRS and CDR2 as YFSETQ. This CDR3 is built from 15 residues. With 1 base removed from V and 0 bases from J, the gap between germline ends came to 10 bases. The CDR3 nucleotides are TGCGCCAGCAGCTTGTGGGGGGAAGTGAACACTGAAGCTTTCTTT. Translation gives CASSLWGEVNTEAFF. Full variable domain (outside the CDR3, taken from reference TRBV5-1 and TRBJ1-1): KAGVTQTPRYLIKTRGQQVTLSCSPISGHRSVSWYQQTPGQGLQFLFEYFSETQRNKGNFPGRFSGRQFSNSRSEMNVSTLELGDSALYLCASSLWGEVNTEAFFGQGTRLTVV.

In regard to this clone: A far larger clone is just one base off, so this is likely a read error. The same CDR3 arises from other DNA sequences in this sample as well. As DNA, the CDR3 is TGTGCCAGCAAAGGGGTGGCGCCGTGGGGTTGCTACACCTTC. It is translated as CASKGVAPWGCYTF. This chain joins TRBV27 and TRBJ1-2; D might be TRBD1 (5 bases). Germline CDR1 reads MNHEY; CDR2 reads SMNVEV (reference sequence). The CDR3 runs to 14 residues. V was trimmed by 7 bases and J by 9 bases, leaving 21 bases between them.